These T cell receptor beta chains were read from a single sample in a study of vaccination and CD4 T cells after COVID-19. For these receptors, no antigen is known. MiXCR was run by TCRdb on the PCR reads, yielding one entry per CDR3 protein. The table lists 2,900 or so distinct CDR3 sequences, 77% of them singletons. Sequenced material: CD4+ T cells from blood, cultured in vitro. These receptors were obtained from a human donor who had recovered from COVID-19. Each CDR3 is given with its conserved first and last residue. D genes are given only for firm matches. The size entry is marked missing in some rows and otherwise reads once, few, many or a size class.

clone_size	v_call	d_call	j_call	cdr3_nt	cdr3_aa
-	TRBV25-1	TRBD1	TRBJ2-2	TGTGCCAGCAGCCGGGCAGGGGGCACCGGGGAGCTGTTTTTT	CASSRAGGTGELFF
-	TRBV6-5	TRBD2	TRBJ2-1	TGTGCCAGCAGTTCTAGCGGAGCCCATTACAATGAGCAGTTCTTC	CASSSSGAHYNEQFF
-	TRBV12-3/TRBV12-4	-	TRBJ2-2	TGTGCCAGCAGTTTCGGCAGGGTGGGGGAAACCGGGGAGCTGTTTTTT	CASSFGRVGETGELFF
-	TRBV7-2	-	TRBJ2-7	TGTGCCAGCATTGAAGGTGAGTGGTACGAGCAGTACTTC	CASIEGEWYEQYF
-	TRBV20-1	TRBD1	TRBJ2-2	TGCAGTGCTAGGCGGGACAGGGACACCGGGGAGCTGTTTTTT	CSARRDRDTGELFF
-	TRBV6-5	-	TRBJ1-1	TGTGCCAGCAATTACAGGGAGGTGAGCACTGAAGCTTTCTTT	CASNYREVSTEAFF
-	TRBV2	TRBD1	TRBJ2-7	TGTGCCAGCAGTTACGAACAGGGGAAGGGCTACGAGCAGTACTTC	CASSYEQGKGYEQYF
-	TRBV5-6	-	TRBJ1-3	TGTGCCAGCAGCCTCGATGGGACCGGCGGAAACACCATATATTTT	CASSLDGTGGNTIYF
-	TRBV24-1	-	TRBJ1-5	TGTGCCACCAGTGATTTGGTAGCAGGGAGCGGCAATCAGCCCCAGCATTTT	CATSDLVAGSGNQPQHF
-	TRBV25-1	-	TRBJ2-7	TGTGCCAGCAGTGAATATCCCCTTGAAGGCGAGCAGTACTTT	CASSEYPLEGEQYF
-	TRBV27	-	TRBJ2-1	TGTGCCAGCAGTTTAAACGTCTACAATGAGCAGTTCTTC	CASSLNVYNEQFF
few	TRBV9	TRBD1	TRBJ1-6	TGTGCCAGCAGCGTAGAGGGGGCTTTGAATTCACCCCTCCACTTT	CASSVEGALNSPLHF
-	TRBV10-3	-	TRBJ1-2	TGTGCCATCAGTGAGTCGCCCGAGAACTATGGCTACACCTTC	CAISESPENYGYTF
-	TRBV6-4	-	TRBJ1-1	TGTGCCAGCACCCCCACCCCCGGGACACAGGGAGCTTTCTTT	CASTPTPGTQGAFF
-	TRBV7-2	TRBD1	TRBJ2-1	TGTGCCAGCAGCTTAGGATTGGGACAGGCCGGAAGGGAGTTCTTC	CASSLGLGQAGREFF
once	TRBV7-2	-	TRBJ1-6	TGTGCCAGCAGCTTATACGAGGTTACTTCACCCCTCCACTTT	CASSLYEVTSPLHF
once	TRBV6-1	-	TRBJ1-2	TGTGCCAGCAGCGCCCGGGAAACGGACAGCTATGGCTACACCTTC	CASSARETDSYGYTF
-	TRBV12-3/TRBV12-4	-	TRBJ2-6	TGTGCCAGCAGCCCCCTCTCTCCCTCTGGGGCCAACGTCCTGACTTTC	CASSPLSPSGANVLTF
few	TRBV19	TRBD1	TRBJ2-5	TGTGCCAGTAGTATAAAACGGACAGGGGGAGAGACCCAGTACTTC	CASSIKRTGGETQYF
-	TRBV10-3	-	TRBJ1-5	TGTGCCTCTCAGAGGGGGAAAGATCAGCCCCAGCATTTT	CASQRGKDQPQHF
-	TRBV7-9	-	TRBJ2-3	TGCGCCAGCACCCCCCTTGTGGGGGGAAGCACAGATACGCAGTATTTT	CASTPLVGGSTDTQYF
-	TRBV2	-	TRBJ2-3	TGTGCCAGCAGGACTATATCTGGGCGCACAGATACGCAGTATTTT	CASRTISGRTDTQYF
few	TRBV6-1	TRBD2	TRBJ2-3	TGTGCCAGCAGTGAAATCCGGACTAGCGGGGGGGCAGGAGATACGCAGTATTTT	CASSEIRTSGGAGDTQYF
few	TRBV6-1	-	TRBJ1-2	TGTGCCAGCAGTGACTTATCGGGAGGCTATGGCTACACCTTC	CASSDLSGGYGYTF
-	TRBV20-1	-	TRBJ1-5	TGCAGTGCTGGATCCCCTCTCAGGCGCAGGGTGGCTCAGCCCCAGCATTTT	CSAGSPLRRRVAQPQHF
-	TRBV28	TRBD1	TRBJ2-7	TGTGCCAGCATACCATCCCCCGGACAGGGGGATTCTACCTACGAGCAGTACTTC	CASIPSPGQGDSTYEQYF
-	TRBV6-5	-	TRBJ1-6	TGTGCCAGCAGTTTCAAGACAGCTTATAATTCACCCCTCCACTTT	CASSFKTAYNSPLHF
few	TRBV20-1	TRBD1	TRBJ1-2	TGCAGTGCTAGAGACCCGAACCGGGACAGGGGCGACGGCTACACCTTC	CSARDPNRDRGDGYTF
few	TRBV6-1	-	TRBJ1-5	TGTGCCAGCAGTCAGCAGGGAAGCAATCAGCCCCAGCATTTT	CASSQQGSNQPQHF
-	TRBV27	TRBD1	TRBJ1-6	TGTGCCAGCAGTCCTATCGGGACAGGGGACTCACCCCTCCACTTT	CASSPIGTGDSPLHF
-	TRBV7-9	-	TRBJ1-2	TGTGCCAGCAGCCCCGGACAGAGTATCAACTATGGCTACACCTTC	CASSPGQSINYGYTF